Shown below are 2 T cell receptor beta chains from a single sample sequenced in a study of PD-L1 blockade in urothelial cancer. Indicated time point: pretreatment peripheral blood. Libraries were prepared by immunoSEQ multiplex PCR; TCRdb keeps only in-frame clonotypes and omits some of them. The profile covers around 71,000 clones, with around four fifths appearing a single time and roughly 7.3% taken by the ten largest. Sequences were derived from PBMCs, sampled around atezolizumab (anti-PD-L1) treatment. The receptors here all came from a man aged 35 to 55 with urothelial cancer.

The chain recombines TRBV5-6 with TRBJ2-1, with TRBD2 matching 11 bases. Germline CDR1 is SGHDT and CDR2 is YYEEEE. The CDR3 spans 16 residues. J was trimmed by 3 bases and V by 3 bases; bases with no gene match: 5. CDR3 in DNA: TGTGCCAGCAGCTATCTAGCGGGAGGCCTCTACAATGAGCAGTTCTTC. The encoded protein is CASSYLAGGLYNEQFF.

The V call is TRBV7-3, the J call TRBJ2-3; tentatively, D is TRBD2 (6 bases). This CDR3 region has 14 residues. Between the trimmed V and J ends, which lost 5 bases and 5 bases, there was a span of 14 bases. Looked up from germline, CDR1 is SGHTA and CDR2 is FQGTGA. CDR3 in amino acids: CASSPRASEDTQYF. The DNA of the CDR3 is TGTGCCAGCAGCCCAAGGGCTAGCGAAGATACGCAGTATTTT.